These 2 T cell receptor beta chains were all obtained from the same sample, sequenced in a study of shared clonotypes between healthy human individuals. Generated by immunoSEQ multiplex PCR, the TCRdb table keeps only in-frame clones and is missing some. This table has around 2,000,000 clones, about 93% appearing once. Naive CD8 cells lacked CD45RO, underwent positive selection for CCR7 and left out terminally differentiated effector memory CD45RA+ cells. What was sequenced was naive CD8+ T cells from PBMCs. The receptors come from a man younger than 35 in good health. Some clones in this sample may be carry-over from other donors' samples.

This clone is a singleton in its sample. The rearrangement uses TRBV4-1 and TRBJ2-5, with 9 bases that match TRBD2. The CDR3 covers 18 residues. Germline V lookup: CDR1 MGHRA, CDR2 YSYEKL. V trimming: 1 base; J trimming: 4 bases; junction bases outside the gene matches: 13. The CDR3 reads CASSQVEAGGPLGETQYF. Written as DNA, the CDR3 is TGCGCCAGCAGCCAAGTTGAGGCGGGAGGGCCATTGGGAGAGACCCAGTACTTC.

This rearrangement joins TRBV6-1 to TRBJ1-1, with D unresolved. The CDR3 is 13 amino acids. Trimming removed 3 bases from V and 0 bases from J, with 5 bases in between. Germline CDR1 is MNHNS and CDR2 is SASEGT. The CDR3 DNA is TGTGCCAGCAGTGATGTGGTGAACACTGAAGCTTTCTTT. It yields the protein CASSDVVNTEAFF.